This T cell receptor (beta chain) was obtained from a study of T cell clonotyping in hematopoietic cell transplantation (dated by TCRdb to the early 2020s). The study in broad terms: A total of about 140 blood samples were gathered in the study from roughly 37 consecutive transplant recipients along with their related donors. Patient recruitment ran from 2015 to January 2017, and follow-up continued until September 2020 or death.

Related transplant donors provided blood samples for TCR beta sequencing. Nuclei Lysis Solution was used to extract genomic DNA from fresh or cryopreserved unfractionated peripheral blood mononuclear cells. Comment on this clone: The antigen it recognizes is unknown. Qualities for individual bases were not recorded, and no much larger clone is one base off.

TCR beta CDR3 regions were amplified from genomic DNA with the immunoSEQ assay, a bias-controlled multiplex PCR using V- and J-specific primers. A second PCR step added a proprietary barcode and Illumina adapter sequences to the CDR3 amplicons. An Illumina MiSeq instrument was used to sequence the CDR3 libraries. The authors' analysis ran thus. immunoSEQ Analyzer 3.0 was used for export and quality control, with R Bioconductor and Immunarch used for downstream analyses. Only productive rearrangements in the normalized downsampled data set were used to calculate repertoire metrics. In the normalized cohort, clonotypes with more than 5 templates were defined as pathologically expanded. The Inverse Simpson Index served as the measure of repertoire diversity. To capture all clonotypes, the CMV-specificity analyses were run on the non-normalized data set. TCRdb provides this immuneACCESS table in a form limited to in-frame rearrangements. Some clones are lacking; in checked studies, under half of them reflect an unresolved V gene, and why the rest are absent is not known. V, J and clone size are taken as reported in that table, and D and trimming were inferred from the DNA itself. Here the sample has roughly 40,000 clones; roughly 94% occur a single time. The top ten clonotypes cover around 0.85% of the sample.

The investigation overall reported the following: Sample size was limited, and cells were not sorted, so CD4 and CD8 repertoire contributions could not be separated. Inverse Simpson Index values from donors and from recipients before transplant predicted broader TCR repertoire diversity after transplant. Recipient repertoires showed only a small fraction of overlap with donor repertoires, and over 95% appeared de novo at the given depth. After transplant, TCR diversity in recipients dropped, and pathologically expanded clonotypes climbed progressively between day 30 and day 180.

The CDR3 runs 13 amino acids, cysteine and phenylalanine included. The CDR3 DNA has 39 bases and is translated from base 1. The germline V gene provides CDR1 SGHTA and CDR2 FQGNSA. The germline V and J ends show losses of 7 bases and 7 bases respectively, and no gene match explains 5 bases of the junction. The sample was peripheral blood mononuclear cells. The TCR comes from a woman aged 45-59 years in good health. Some clones in this sample may be carry-over from other donors' samples. The chain couples TRBV7-2 to TRBJ2-1; TRBD1 agrees with 9 junctional bases. The CDR3 protein is CASTRTGVNEQFF. Read as DNA, the sequence is TGTGCCAGCACGCGGACAGGGGTGAATGAGCAGTTCTTC.